This T cell receptor (beta chain) is drawn from a study of human T cells and chemical hapten exposure. Study-wide results and limits: A positive correlation with patch test score was found for PT1 expanded TCR counts. Because all patients had alopecia, their immune responses might differ from healthy ones.

MiXCR was run by TCRdb on the RACE reads, yielding one entry per CDR3 protein. The data show roughly 360,000 distinct CDR3 sequences, more than 4.5% seen once. For this clonotype: Its antigen is as yet unknown.

The time point was: patch test 1, 2 weeks after DPC sensitization. Treatment: therapeutic diphenylcyclopropenone sensitization with weekly scalp DPC. People who gave samples had alopecia, were 18 to 70 years old, and were suitable for DPC. This CDR3 comprises 13 residues. The rearrangement links TRBV21-1 to TRBJ2-2. TRBV21-1 is annotated as a pseudogene. Sequencing used whole blood, obtained in connection with sensitization to the hapten diphenylcyclopropenone (DPC). This sequence originates from a woman aged 45-65 years with alopecia areata. Some clones in this sample may be carry-over from other donors' samples. CDR3 nucleotide sequence: TGTGCCAGCAGCAAAATCTCCACCGGGGAGCTGTTTTTT. It translates to CASSKISTGELFF.